A single sample gave rise to the 3 T cell receptor beta chains below, sequenced in a study of T cell repertoires in cytomegalovirus infection. TCRdb called the reads again in MiXCR, with one record for every CDR3 protein. Of fewer than 900,000 distinct CDR3 sequences listed, roughly 29% are singletons. No cognate antigen is known for these TCRs. Sequences were derived from cultured CD8+ T cells from PBMCs, sampled from culture after CMV antigen stimulation. Receptors were obtained from a human donor in good health (CMV status not recorded). Some clones in this sample may be carry-over from other donors' samples.

This clonotype was picked up many times. The chain joins TRBV9 to TRBJ2-3; possible D gene TRBD2, 6 bases. V was clipped by 0 bases and J by 1 base, with 9 bases between them. The CDR3 runs to 15 residues. The germline gives CDR1 SGDLS, CDR2 YYNGEE. The CDR3 DNA sequence: TGTGCCAGCAGCGTAGGAGGCGGGGGCACAGATACGCAGTATTTT. This sequence encodes CASSVGGGGTDTQYF.

This clonotype was found a few times. This chain uses TRBV4-3 with TRBJ2-2; D may be TRBD1 (6 bases). V was trimmed by 4 bases and J by 6 bases, leaving 15 bases between them. This CDR3 has 15 amino acids. Germline CDR1 and CDR2: LGHNA and YSLEER. The CDR3 loop is CASSLQGKGAGELFF. The CDR3, as DNA: TGCGCCAGCAGCCTACAGGGCAAGGGAGCCGGGGAGCTGTTTTTT.

The rearrangement links TRBV2 to TRBJ1-2; D ambiguous. With 4 bases removed from V and 2 bases from J, the gap between germline ends came to 14 bases. From germline, CDR1 is SNHLY and CDR2 FYNNEI. This CDR3 has 15 amino acids. The chain's CDR3 is CASSASSSPNYGYTF. CDR3 in DNA: TGTGCCAGCAGTGCCTCTAGTAGCCCCAACTATGGCTACACCTTC.